A selection of T cell receptor beta chains follows, all from one sample in a study of blood T cell repertoires in COVID-19. Assay: immunoSEQ multiplex PCR; the TCRdb copy retains only in-frame clones and omits some. This sample has around 250,000 clones; 70% to 90% occur once, and the top ten carry about 1.9%. Sequencing was carried out using PBMCs or T cells enriched from blood (not recorded which). These receptors were obtained from a woman in her 50s who had recovered from COVID-19. Both conserved end residues are part of each CDR3. The D gene is left open where the match is weak. A row's size may be missing; if present it is once, few, many or a size class.

d_call | j_call | v_call | clone_size | cdr3_nt | cdr3_aa
NA | TRBJ2-1 | TRBV6-5 | NA | TGTGCCAGAGCCCCCTCCTCATTCTACAATGAGCAGTTCTTC | CARAPSSFYNEQFF
NA | TRBJ1-4 | TRBV7-6 | NA | TGTGCCAGCCTCTACGTACTTGAAAAACTGTTTTTT | CASLYVLEKLFF
NA | TRBJ2-3 | TRBV15 | NA | TGTGCCACCAGTCTCGTGGGTGGGAGGACAGATACGCAGTATTTT | CATSLVGGRTDTQYF
TRBD1 | TRBJ1-1 | TRBV18 | once | TGTGCCAGCTCATCCGGGACAGGGGACCTGAACACTGAAGCTTTCTTT | CASSSGTGDLNTEAFF
NA | TRBJ2-1 | TRBV2 | NA | TGTGCCAGCAGTGGACGTGACAGTTACAATGAGCAGTTCTTC | CASSGRDSYNEQFF
TRBD1 | TRBJ2-1 | TRBV28 | NA | TGTGCCAGCAGTTTCCACAGGGGGCTCAGGGAGCAGTTCTTC | CASSFHRGLREQFF
NA | TRBJ1-2 | TRBV5-4 | NA | TGTGCCAGCAGCTTGGAGCAGGGATTCTATGGCTACACCTTC | CASSLEQGFYGYTF
NA | TRBJ2-1 | TRBV5-8 | NA | TGTGCCAGCAGCTTGCAGGGTTGGGGCTCCTACAATGAGCAGTTCTTC | CASSLQGWGSYNEQFF
NA | TRBJ2-7 | TRBV7-9 | NA | TGTGCCAGCAGCTTAGAAACGGTAGCCTACGAGCAGTACTTC | CASSLETVAYEQYF
TRBD2 | TRBJ2-7 | TRBV4-1 | NA | TGCGCCAGCAGACCATCCATAGGACCCTTGGCGGGAGCCTCCTACGAGCAGTACTTC | CASRPSIGPLAGASYEQYF
NA | TRBJ2-7 | TRBV19 | NA | TGTGCCAGTAGTTCCAGGGTTACCTACGAGCAGTACTTC | CASSSRVTYEQYF
TRBD1 | TRBJ1-1 | TRBV28 | NA | TGTGCCAGCAGTTTAGGACAGGGGGCAACTGAAGCTTTCTTT | CASSLGQGATEAFF
TRBD1 | TRBJ1-3 | TRBV18 | NA | TGTGCCAGCTCCCAAGCGACAGGGGATTCGTTCGGGAGTCGAAACACCATATATTTT | CASSQATGDSFGSRNTIYF
TRBD1 | TRBJ1-2 | TRBV10-3 | NA | TGTGCCATCAGTACAGGGGGGAATGGCTACACCTTC | CAISTGGNGYTF
TRBD2 | TRBJ2-1 | TRBV9 | NA | TGTGCCAGCAGCGCCCGACTAGCGGGAGGTTTGGGTGAGCAGTTCTTC | CASSARLAGGLGEQFF
TRBD2 | TRBJ2-7 | TRBV5-1 | few | TGCGCCAGCAGCCACCGGGACTACACCTACGAGCAGTACTTC | CASSHRDYTYEQYF
TRBD1 | TRBJ2-7 | TRBV9 | NA | TGTGCCAGCAGCGCGTTCGGGACAGGGGGACGAGAGCAGTACTTC | CASSAFGTGGREQYF
NA | TRBJ1-1 | TRBV19 | NA | TGTGCCAGTAGTATAAGGGGACAGAACACTGAAGCTTTCTTT | CASSIRGQNTEAFF
TRBD2 | TRBJ2-7 | TRBV9 | NA | TGTGCCAGCAGCCCGGGACTAGCGGGTACCTACGAGCAGTACTTC | CASSPGLAGTYEQYF
TRBD1 | TRBJ2-1 | TRBV27 | NA | TGTGCCAGCAGTTTATCGCAATACCAGACAGGGGCCTTCCGCTCCTACAATGAGCAGTTCTTC | CASSLSQYQTGAFRSYNEQFF
NA | TRBJ2-1 | TRBV13 | NA | TGTGCCAGCAGCCAACAGGGAGATGAGCAGTTCTTC | CASSQQGDEQFF
NA | TRBJ2-1 | TRBV29-1 | NA | TGCAGCGTTGAAACAGGGCAGCAGTTCTTC | CSVETGQQFF
TRBD1 | TRBJ2-7 | TRBV27 | NA | TGTGCCAGCAGCCCTTGGGACAGGGGGCAGGGGGAGCAGTACTTC | CASSPWDRGQGEQYF
NA | TRBJ2-3 | TRBV5-4 | NA | TGTGCCAGCAGCTTATCAAGCACAGATACGCAGTATTTT | CASSLSSTDTQYF
NA | TRBJ2-1 | TRBV5-1 | NA | TGCGCCAGCAGCTTGGGATTACTTACCTACAATGAGCAGTTCTTC | CASSLGLLTYNEQFF
NA | TRBJ1-2 | TRBV30 | NA | TGTGCCTGGACCCACACGTTAAGGACAGCTAGTAACTATGGCTACACCTTC | CAWTHTLRTASNYGYTF
TRBD1 | TRBJ1-1 | TRBV14 | NA | TGTGCCAGCAGCCAGGGGTACCAGGGGGCTGAAGCTTTCTTT | CASSQGYQGAEAFF
TRBD1 | TRBJ1-2 | TRBV18 | once | TGTGCCAGCTCACTAACCAACCGGGACAGGCCCTATGGCTACACCTTC | CASSLTNRDRPYGYTF
TRBD2 | TRBJ2-7 | TRBV4-2 | NA | TGTGCCAGCAGCCAAGAGCCCCGTCGCGGTTTAGCGGGGCAGTACGAGCAGTACTTC | CASSQEPRRGLAGQYEQYF
NA | TRBJ2-1 | TRBV20-1 | NA | TGCAGTGCCAGTCAGGATTTAAATGAGCAGTTCTTC | CSASQDLNEQFF
NA | TRBJ2-7 | TRBV7-7 | NA | TGTGCTAGCAGCTTAGCACCCGGGAAGCCCGAACCCTACGAGCAGTACTTC | CASSLAPGKPEPYEQYF
NA | TRBJ2-5 | TRBV11-2 | NA | TGTGCCAGCAGCTTAGGAGGGACAAGGTTCTCTGAGACCCAGTACTTC | CASSLGGTRFSETQYF
NA | TRBJ1-5 | TRBV28 | NA | TGTGCCAGCAGTTTAAGGGGTCAGCCCCAGCATTTT | CASSLRGQPQHF
NA | TRBJ1-4 | TRBV28 | few | TGTGCCAGCAGTTTCTTACAGGGACGTGATGAAAAACTGTTTTTT | CASSFLQGRDEKLFF
TRBD1 | TRBJ2-1 | TRBV7-7 | NA | TGTGCTAGCAGCTTAGCCCGGGACAGATACAATGAGCAGTTCTTC | CASSLARDRYNEQFF
NA | TRBJ1-2 | TRBV6-5 | once | TGTGCCAGCAAATCCACAGTCCTATATGGCTACACCTTC | CASKSTVLYGYTF
TRBD2 | TRBJ2-1 | TRBV4-2 | NA | TGTGCCAGCAGCCAAGATCTCCATCCACCTCTAGCGGGAGAGGGTCGGGAGCAGTTCTTC | CASSQDLHPPLAGEGREQFF
NA | TRBJ2-7 | TRBV3-1/TRBV3-2 | NA | TGTGCCAGCAGCCCGGGCTCCTACGAGCAGTACTTC | CASSPGSYEQYF
NA | TRBJ1-2 | TRBV7-2 | NA | TGTGCCAGCAGCTTAGCGTTTCGTGAGCCCTATGGCTACACCTTC | CASSLAFREPYGYTF
NA | TRBJ2-5 | TRBV3-1/TRBV3-2 | NA | TGTGCCAGCAGCCAACAGGAGACCCAGTACTTC | CASSQQETQYF
NA | TRBJ2-5 | TRBV28 | NA | TGTGCCAACATCAGGGTCGAGACCCAGTACTTC | CANIRVETQYF
TRBD2 | TRBJ2-1 | TRBV28 | few | TGTGCCAGCCGTACAACCCATAGCGGGAACTCCTACAATGAGCAGTTCTTC | CASRTTHSGNSYNEQFF
NA | TRBJ1-4 | TRBV11-3 | NA | TGTGCCAGCAGCCCTGGGCATAATGAAAAACTGTTTTTT | CASSPGHNEKLFF
NA | TRBJ2-7 | TRBV21-1 | NA | TGTGCCAGCACCTCTTGCAGGCACGAGCAGTACTTC | CASTSCRHEQYF
NA | TRBJ2-7 | TRBV6-5 | NA | TGTGCCAGCAGTTACCGGGGGGCTGAGGAGCAGTACTTC | CASSYRGAEEQYF